Presented here are 22 T cell receptor beta chains from one specimen sequenced in a study of blood T cell repertoires in COVID-19. Here immunoSEQ multiplex PCR was the method, and the copy in TCRdb shows in-frame clones only, minus some. The sample shows tens of thousands of clones, approximately 83% of them seen only once. Sequencing used peripheral blood. These receptors were taken from a human donor in a cohort sampled during active COVID-19.

The chain carries TRBV5-5 and TRBJ2-1, with TRBD1 identical over 10 bases. The germline V gene has CDR1 SGHKS and CDR2 YYEKEE (reference sequence). The CDR3 has 15 residues. V was clipped by 4 bases and J by 3 bases; unmatched bases: 4. CDR3 sequence (DNA): TGTGCCAGCAGCCTCCGGGACAGGGGCTACAATGAGCAGTTCTTC. This gives the protein CASSLRDRGYNEQFF.

The chain recombines TRBV7-9 with TRBJ2-1; 15 bases align to TRBD2. J was trimmed by 6 bases and V by 2 bases; bases with no gene match: 11. The CDR3 loop spans 19 amino acids. The germline CDR1 and CDR2 sequences are SEHNR and FQNEAQ (reference sequence). CDR3 in DNA: TGTGCCAGCAGCTTAAGGACTAGCGGGGGGGCAACTGATCCCAATGAGCAGTTCTTC. As protein: CASSLRTSGGATDPNEQFF.

V usage is TRBV18 and J usage is TRBJ2-2; maybe TRBD2 (5 bases). The V end lost 0 bases, the J end lost 6 bases, and 14 bases lay between the germline ends. CDR1 is KGHSH, CDR2 LQKENI, per germline. The CDR3 is 16 amino acids. CDR3 protein: CASSPPDTGRAGELFF. CDR3 coding DNA: TGTGCCAGCTCACCACCTGACACGGGAAGGGCCGGGGAGCTGTTTTTT.

The chain joins TRBV6-1 to TRBJ2-3; 9 positions agree with TRBD2. After removal of 6 bases from V and 5 bases from J, the junction contained 9 bases not matched to a gene. Germline CDR1 and CDR2: MNHNS and SASEGT. The CDR3 is 15 residues long. The CDR3 loop reads CASSSSSGAKDTQYF. In DNA, the CDR3 is TGTGCCAGCAGCTCCTCTAGCGGGGCGAAAGATACGCAGTATTTT.

V and J are TRBV5-4 and TRBJ1-2; the D gene is possibly TRBD1 (6 bases). Germline loops: CDR1 SGHNT, CDR2 YYREEE (reference sequence). V was trimmed by 0 bases and J by 8 bases, leaving 8 bases between them. This CDR3 region has 12 residues. The CDR3 loop is CASSLGQGGYTF. The CDR3 DNA is TGTGCCAGCAGCTTGGGGCAGGGGGGCTACACCTTC.

The chain has TRBV3-1 (or the pseudogene TRBV3-2) and TRBJ1-5; D is unresolved. The CDR3 covers 15 residues. Germline assignment: CDR1 LGHDT and CDR2 YNNKEL (reference sequence). V was trimmed by 0 bases and J by 7 bases, leaving 13 bases between them. The CDR3 region has the DNA TGTGCCAGCAGCCAAGATTCGGGGAACGGGCAGCCCCAGCATTTT. As protein: CASSQDSGNGQPQHF.

The chain links TRBV6-5 to TRBJ2-6; D gene ambiguous. V was pared by 7 bases and J by 0 bases, with 4 bases between. CDR1 MNHEY and CDR2 SVGAGI come from the germline V gene. The CDR3 contains 13 residues. The CDR3: CASMSSGANVLTF. The CDR3 nucleotides read TGTGCCAGCATGAGCTCTGGGGCCAACGTCCTGACTTTC.

As for this clone: Other DNA sequences of this sample code for an identical CDR3. The V call is TRBV7-2, the J call TRBJ1-4; D may be TRBD1 (5 bases). CDR3 size: 13 residues. With 5 bases removed from V and 7 bases from J, the gap between germline ends came to 11 bases. The V gene's germline CDR1 is SGHTA and CDR2 FQGNSA. The DNA of the CDR3 is TGTGCCAGCAGCCGTAAGGGGCGTGAAAAACTGTTTTTT. Encoded protein: CASSRKGREKLFF.

The chain joins TRBV30 to TRBJ2-2; D is possibly TRBD1 (6 bases). The CDR3 is 15 residues long. The germline V and J ends were trimmed by 3 bases and 3 bases, with 14 bases remaining between them. Germline CDR1 GTSNPN, CDR2 SVGIG (reference sequence). In nucleotides, the CDR3 is TGTGCCTGGAGGCCCCAAGACAGGTACACCGGGGAGCTGTTTTTT. Encoded protein: CAWRPQDRYTGELFF.

This clone showed up just once. The chain employs TRBV15 and TRBJ2-3, with 7 bases identical to TRBD1. The CDR3 is 14 amino acids. Unmatched junction bases numbered 4, after V lost 5 bases and J lost 2 bases. Per the germline V gene, CDR1 is LNHNV and CDR2 is YYDKDF (reference sequence). Here the CDR3 reads CATSARGNTDTQYF. Here the CDR3 DNA reads TGTGCCACCAGCGCCAGGGGGAACACAGATACGCAGTATTTT.

The rearrangement links TRBV28 to TRBJ2-1; 9 nucleotides agree with TRBD1. This CDR3 is built from 15 residues. The germline V gene has CDR1 MDHEN and CDR2 SYDVKM. V lost 5 bases to trimming and J lost 8 bases; unmatched junction nucleotides: 10. CDR3 loop: CASSGTGKATDEQFF. For the CDR3, the DNA is TGTGCCAGCAGTGGGACAGGGAAAGCCACAGATGAGCAGTTCTTC.

The chain carries TRBV5-1 and TRBJ1-6; 10 nucleotides line up with TRBD1. Per the germline V gene, CDR1 is SGHRS and CDR2 is YFSETQ. The CDR3 spans 13 residues. V was clipped by 0 bases and J by 14 bases; unmatched bases: 2. The CDR3: CASSLEDRGTLHF. In DNA form, the CDR3 reads TGCGCCAGCAGCTTGGAGGACAGGGGGACCCTCCACTTT. The full variable domain, its missing parts supplied by reference TRBV5-1 and TRBJ1-6, is KAGVTQTPRYLIKTRGQQVTLSCSPISGHRSVSWYQQTPGQGLQFLFEYFSETQRNKGNFPGRFSGRQFSNSRSEMNVSTLELGDSALYLCASSLEDRGTLHFGNGTRLTVT.

The chain couples TRBV5-1 to TRBJ1-3, with D perhaps TRBD1 (6 bases). V was pared by 2 bases and J by 0 bases, with 6 bases between. Germline CDR1 is SGHRS and CDR2 is YFSETQ. The CDR3 is 14 amino acids. The CDR3 DNA follows: TGCGCCAGCAGCTTACAGGGCTCTGGAAACACCATATATTTT. It yields the protein CASSLQGSGNTIYF.

This clone was observed a handful of times. The chain recombines TRBV19 with TRBJ2-2; D possibly corresponds to TRBD1 (5 bases). The CDR3 length is 15 residues. Trimming removed 11 bases at V and 1 base at J, with 17 bases between. The germline CDR1 and CDR2 sequences are LNHDA and SQIVND (reference sequence). CDR3 coding DNA: TGTGCCGTCGACCGAGAAGGACAGAACACCGGGGAGCTGTTTTTT. As protein: CAVDREGQNTGELFF.

The genes are TRBV5-1 and TRBJ1-3; D may be TRBD1 (6 bases). Germline assignment: CDR1 SGHRS and CDR2 YFSETQ. V lost 4 bases and J lost 1, with 9 bases in between. This CDR3 comprises 14 residues. CDR3 region: CASSPGQSGNTIYF. The CDR3 DNA is TGCGCCAGCAGCCCAGGACAGTCTGGAAACACCATATATTTT.

J is TRBJ2-7 and V is TRBV28; 10 bases align to TRBD1. Germline V gene sequence: CDR1 MDHEN, CDR2 SYDVKM. Trimming at V came to 6 bases and at J to 3 bases, leaving 2 bases not matched to a gene. This CDR3 is 13 amino acids long. This CDR3 is CASRGTGVYEQYF. The CDR3 nucleotides are TGTGCCAGCAGGGGGACAGGGGTCTACGAGCAGTACTTC.

V gene TRBV30 combines with J gene TRBJ2-5; no clear D. This CDR3 has 14 amino acids. V was clipped by 3 bases and J by 9 bases, with 20 bases between them. Germline V gives CDR1 GTSNPN, CDR2 SVGIG (reference sequence). The CDR3 sequence: CAWRGEQNSISQYF. The CDR3, as DNA: TGTGCCTGGAGAGGAGAGCAGAACTCTATCTCCCAGTACTTC. Based on the CDR3 plus reference TRBV30 and TRBJ2-5, the full variable domain is SQTIHQWPATLVQPVGSPLSLECTVEGTSNPNLYWYRQAAGRGLQLLFYSVGIGQISSEVPQNLSASRPQDRQFILSSKKLLLSDSGFYLCAWRGEQNSISQYFGPGTRLLVL.

The chain joins TRBV3-1 (or the pseudogene TRBV3-2) to TRBJ2-4; 7 positions agree with TRBD2. The CDR3 spans 17 residues. CDR1 and CDR2 from the germline V gene are LGHDT and YNNKEL (reference sequence). Trimming at V came to 4 bases and at J to 0 bases, leaving 9 bases not matched to a gene. The CDR3 here is CASSPYQRDLAKNIQYF. The DNA of the CDR3 is TGTGCCAGCAGCCCATACCAGCGGGACTTAGCCAAAAACATTCAGTACTTC.

The chain carries TRBV3-1 (or the pseudogene TRBV3-2) and TRBJ1-6; D may be TRBD1 (6 bases). Germline CDR1 LGHDT, CDR2 YNNKEL (reference sequence). The CDR3 length is 15 residues. Trimming removed 3 bases at V and 12 bases at J, with 18 bases between. CDR3 DNA: TGTGCCAGCAGCCAGGGGGGGGGCAGTACAGAACCCCTCCACTTT. Its translation is CASSQGGGSTEPLHF.

The rearrangement uses TRBV27 and TRBJ2-3; 7 positions agree with TRBD2. The trim removed 3 bases at V and 7 bases at J, leaving 4 bases unmatched. Germline CDR1 reads MNHEY; CDR2 reads SMNVEV (reference sequence). The CDR3 covers 13 residues. DNA for the CDR3: TGTGCCAGCAGTTTGGAGGGAGGGTATACGCAGTATTTT. Amino acids: CASSLEGGYTQYF.

A few counts support this clone. The J gene is TRBJ1-1, the V gene TRBV19; 7 bases align to TRBD1. V lost 5 bases to trimming and J lost 5 bases; unmatched junction nucleotides: 8. Germline CDR1 and CDR2: LNHDA and SQIVND (reference sequence). This CDR3 comprises 14 residues. As DNA, the CDR3 is TGTGCCAGTAGTCCCAGACAGGGAGGAACTGAAGCTTTCTTT. Translating gives CASSPRQGGTEAFF.

This clone showed up just once. J is TRBJ2-3 and V is TRBV9; TRBD2 matches 11 bases. V shed 0 bases, J shed 2 bases, and the junction held 5 bases outside the gene matches. Germline-derived CDR1 and CDR2 are SGDLS and YYNGEE. The CDR3 has 17 amino acids. CDR3 sequence: CASSVGAGLAATDTQYF. The CDR3 DNA follows: TGTGCCAGCAGCGTAGGCGCGGGACTAGCGGCCACAGATACGCAGTATTTT.